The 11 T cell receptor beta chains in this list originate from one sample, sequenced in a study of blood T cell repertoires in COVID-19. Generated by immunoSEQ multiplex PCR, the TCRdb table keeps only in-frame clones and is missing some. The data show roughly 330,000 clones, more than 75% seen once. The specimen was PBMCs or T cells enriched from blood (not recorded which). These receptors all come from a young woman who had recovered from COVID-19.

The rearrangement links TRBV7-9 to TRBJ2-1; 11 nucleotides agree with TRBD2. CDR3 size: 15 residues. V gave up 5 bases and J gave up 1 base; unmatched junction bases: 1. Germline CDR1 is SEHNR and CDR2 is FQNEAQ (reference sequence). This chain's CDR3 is CASSRLAGSYNEQFF. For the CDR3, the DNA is TGTGCCAGCAGCCGACTAGCGGGGTCCTACAATGAGCAGTTCTTC. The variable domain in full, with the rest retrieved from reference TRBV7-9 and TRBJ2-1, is DTGVSQNPRHKITKRGQNVTFRCDPISEHNRLYWYRQTLGQGPEFLTYFQNEAQLEKSRLLSDRFSAERPKGSFSTLEIQRTEQGDSAMYLCASSRLAGSYNEQFFGPGTRLTVL.

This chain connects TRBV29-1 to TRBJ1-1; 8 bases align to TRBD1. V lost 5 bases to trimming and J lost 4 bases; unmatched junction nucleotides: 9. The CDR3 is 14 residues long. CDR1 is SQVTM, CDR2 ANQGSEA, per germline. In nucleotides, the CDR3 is TGCAGCGTTCCACCACGTACAGGGGGCACTGAAGCTTTCTTT. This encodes CSVPPRTGGTEAFF.

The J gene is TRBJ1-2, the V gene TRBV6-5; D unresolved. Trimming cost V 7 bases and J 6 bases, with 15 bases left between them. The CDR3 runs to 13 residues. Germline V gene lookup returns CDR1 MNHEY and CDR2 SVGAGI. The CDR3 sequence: CASMRNVDNGYTF. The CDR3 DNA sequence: TGTGCCAGCATGAGGAACGTAGATAATGGCTACACCTTC.

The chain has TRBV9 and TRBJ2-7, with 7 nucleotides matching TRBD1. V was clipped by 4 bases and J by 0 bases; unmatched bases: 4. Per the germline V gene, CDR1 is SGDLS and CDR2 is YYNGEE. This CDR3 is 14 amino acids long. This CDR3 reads CASSPAGGSYEQYF. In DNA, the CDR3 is TGTGCCAGCAGCCCCGCAGGGGGCTCCTACGAGCAGTACTTC.

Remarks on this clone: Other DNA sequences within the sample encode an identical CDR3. DNA for the CDR3: TGTGCCAGCAGCTTGGCCGGGGACTACAATGAGCAGTTCTTC. Protein sequence: CASSLAGDYNEQFF. The V and J genes are TRBV5-4 and TRBJ2-1; maybe TRBD2 (5 bases). The CDR3 covers 14 residues. Trimming left V 0 bases short and J 3 bases short, with 7 bases between. From germline, CDR1 is SGHNT and CDR2 YYREEE (reference sequence).

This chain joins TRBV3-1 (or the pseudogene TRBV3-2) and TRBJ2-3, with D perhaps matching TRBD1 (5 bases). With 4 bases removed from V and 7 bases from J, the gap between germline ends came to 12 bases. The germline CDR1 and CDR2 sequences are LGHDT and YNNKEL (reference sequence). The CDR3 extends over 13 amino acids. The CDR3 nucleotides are TGTGCCAGCAGCCCCCTGGCAGGGAATACGCAGTATTTT. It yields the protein CASSPLAGNTQYF.

CDR3 bases: TGTGCCAGCAGCATAGACGGGACGAACACCGGGGAGCTGTTTTTT. Translating gives CASSIDGTNTGELFF. The chain is built from TRBV9 and TRBJ2-2, with D possibly matching TRBD2 (5 bases). This CDR3 region has 15 residues. V shed 4 bases and J shed 0 bases, with 10 bases lying between them. Germline CDR1 is SGDLS and CDR2 is YYNGEE.

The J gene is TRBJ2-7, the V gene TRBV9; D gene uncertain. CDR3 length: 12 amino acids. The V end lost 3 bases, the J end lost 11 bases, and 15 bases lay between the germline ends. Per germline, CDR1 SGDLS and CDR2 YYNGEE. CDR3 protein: CASSGPNTKKYF. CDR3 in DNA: TGTGCCAGCAGCGGTCCAAACACTAAGAAGTACTTC.

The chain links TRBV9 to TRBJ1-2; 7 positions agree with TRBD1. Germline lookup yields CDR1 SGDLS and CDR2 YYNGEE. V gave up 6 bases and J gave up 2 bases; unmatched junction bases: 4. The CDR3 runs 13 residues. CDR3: CASTTGTNYGYTF. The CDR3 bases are TGTGCCAGCACGACAGGGACGAACTATGGCTACACCTTC.

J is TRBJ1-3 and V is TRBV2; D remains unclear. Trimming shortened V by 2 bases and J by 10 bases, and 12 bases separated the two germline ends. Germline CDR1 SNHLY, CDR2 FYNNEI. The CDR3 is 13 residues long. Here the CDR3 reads CASSESADLTIYF. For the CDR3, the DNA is TGTGCCAGCAGTGAAAGTGCAGATCTGACCATATATTTT.

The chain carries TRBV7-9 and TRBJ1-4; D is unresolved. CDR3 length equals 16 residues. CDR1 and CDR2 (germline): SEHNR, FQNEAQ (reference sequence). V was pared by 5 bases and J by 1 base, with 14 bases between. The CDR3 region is CASSRGGSGTNEKLFF. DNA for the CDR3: TGTGCCAGCAGCCGTGGAGGGAGTGGAACTAATGAAAAACTGTTTTTT.